This T cell receptor beta chain was observed in a study of monozygotic twins with inflammatory bowel disease. Study conclusions and caveats: Relative clonotype sharing with others was diminished in IBD patients versus healthy twins, particularly with disease activity.

A word on this clonotype: Its specificity is not known.

From germline, CDR1 is SQVTM and CDR2 ANQGSEA. The CDR3 runs 15 residues. The TCR libraries each used total RNA (about 3,500 ng per library). cDNA for each sample came from eight separate reactions. TCRdb re-called the 5' RACE reads and gives one entry per CDR3 protein, without DNA. The table gives about 99,000 distinct CDR3 sequences; the top ten clones make up under 2.5% of it. The clonotype originates from a human donor with ulcerative colitis or Crohn's disease, or a healthy co-twin of an affected twin (not recorded which). Sequenced material: blood. This rearrangement joins TRBV29-1 to TRBJ2-7; the TRBD1 assignment by TCRdb is unverifiable without DNA. The CDR3 loop reads CSAVRQGARSYEQYF.